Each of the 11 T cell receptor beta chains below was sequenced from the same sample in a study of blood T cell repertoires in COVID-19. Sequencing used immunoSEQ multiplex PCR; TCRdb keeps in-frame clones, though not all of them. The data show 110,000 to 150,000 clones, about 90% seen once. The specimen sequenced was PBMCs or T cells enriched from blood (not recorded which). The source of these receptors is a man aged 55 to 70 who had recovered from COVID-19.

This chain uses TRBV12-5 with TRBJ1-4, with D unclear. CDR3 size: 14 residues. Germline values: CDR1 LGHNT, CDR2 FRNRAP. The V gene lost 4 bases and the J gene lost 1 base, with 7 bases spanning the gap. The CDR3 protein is CASGSGGTNEKLFF. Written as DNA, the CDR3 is TGTGCTAGTGGTTCGGGTGGAACTAATGAAAAACTGTTTTTT.

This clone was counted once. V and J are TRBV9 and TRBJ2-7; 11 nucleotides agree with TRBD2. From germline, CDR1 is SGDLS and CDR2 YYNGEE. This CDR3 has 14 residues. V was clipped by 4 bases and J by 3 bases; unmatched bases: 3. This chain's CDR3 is CASSLGLAGYEQYF. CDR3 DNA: TGTGCCAGCAGCCTAGGACTAGCGGGCTACGAGCAGTACTTC.

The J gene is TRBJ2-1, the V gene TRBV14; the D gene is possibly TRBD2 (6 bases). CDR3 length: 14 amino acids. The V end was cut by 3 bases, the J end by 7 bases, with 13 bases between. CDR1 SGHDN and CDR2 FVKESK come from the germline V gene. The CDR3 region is CASSQLVEGNEQFF. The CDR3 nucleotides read TGTGCCAGCAGCCAGCTCGTGGAGGGAAATGAGCAGTTCTTC.

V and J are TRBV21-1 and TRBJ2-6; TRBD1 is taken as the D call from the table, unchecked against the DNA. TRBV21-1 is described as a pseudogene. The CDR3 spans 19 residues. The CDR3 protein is CASGQPDRDREPGANVLTF. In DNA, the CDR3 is TGTGCCAGCGGGCAACCCGACCGGGACAGGGAACCTGGGGCCAACGTCCTGACTTTC.

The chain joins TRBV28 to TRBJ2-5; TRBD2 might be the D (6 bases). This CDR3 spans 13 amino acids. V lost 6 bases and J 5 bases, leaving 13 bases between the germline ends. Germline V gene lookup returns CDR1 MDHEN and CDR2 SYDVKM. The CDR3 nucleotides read TGTGCCAGCAGCCCCCATGCGGGGGAGACCCAGTACTTC. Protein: CASSPHAGETQYF.

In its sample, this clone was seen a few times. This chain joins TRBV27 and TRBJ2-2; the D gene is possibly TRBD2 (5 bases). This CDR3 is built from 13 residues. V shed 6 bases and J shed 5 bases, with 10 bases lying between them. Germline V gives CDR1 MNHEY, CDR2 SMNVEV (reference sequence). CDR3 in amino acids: CASRGRGTGELFF. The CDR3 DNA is TGTGCCAGCAGGGGTCGGGGAACCGGGGAGCTGTTTTTT.

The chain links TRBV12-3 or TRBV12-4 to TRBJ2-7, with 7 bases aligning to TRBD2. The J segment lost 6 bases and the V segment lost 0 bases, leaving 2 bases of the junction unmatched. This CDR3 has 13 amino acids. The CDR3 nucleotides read TGTGCCAGCAGTTTAGCGACGGGGGGCGAGCAGTACTTC. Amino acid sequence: CASSLATGGEQYF.

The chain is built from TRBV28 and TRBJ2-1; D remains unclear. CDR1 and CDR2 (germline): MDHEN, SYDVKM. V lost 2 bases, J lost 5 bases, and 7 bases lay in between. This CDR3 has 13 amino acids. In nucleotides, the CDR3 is TGTGCCAGCAGTTTAGTGTCAGACAATGAGCAGTTCTTC. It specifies CASSLVSDNEQFF.

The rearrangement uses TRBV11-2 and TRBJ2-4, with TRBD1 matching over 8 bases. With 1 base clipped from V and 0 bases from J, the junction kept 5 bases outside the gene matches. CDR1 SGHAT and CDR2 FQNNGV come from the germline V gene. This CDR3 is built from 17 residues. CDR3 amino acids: CASSLARGLLAKNIQYF. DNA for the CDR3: TGTGCCAGCAGCTTAGCCAGGGGGCTACTAGCCAAAAACATTCAGTACTTC.

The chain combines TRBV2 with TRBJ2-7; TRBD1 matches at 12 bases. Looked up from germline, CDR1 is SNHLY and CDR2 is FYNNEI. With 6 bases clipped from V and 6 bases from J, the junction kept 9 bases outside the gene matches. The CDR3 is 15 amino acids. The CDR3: CASSLRGTGGVEQYF. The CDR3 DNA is TGTGCCAGCAGCCTAAGGGGGACAGGGGGCGTCGAGCAGTACTTC.

CDR3 in DNA: TGTGCCAGTAGGAGGCTCGGGCGGGGGAACACCGGGGAGCTGTTTTTT. Its protein is CASRRLGRGNTGELFF. The chain links TRBV19 to TRBJ2-2, with D perhaps matching TRBD2 (6 bases). Trimming pared 6 bases from V and 1 base from J, leaving 15 bases between. Germline V lookup: CDR1 LNHDA, CDR2 SQIVND (reference sequence). The CDR3 is 16 residues long.